These 10 T cell receptor beta chains were all obtained from the same sample, sequenced in a study of T-cell reconstitution after alpha-beta-depleted transplantation in children. Library preparation (for TCRbeta) was performed with unique molecular identifiers. TCRdb re-analysed the PCR reads in MiXCR, keeping a single row per CDR3 protein. This sample has over 400,000 distinct CDR3 sequences, with approximately 13% found just once. The specimen was PBMCs from the stem cell graft donor, collected from the stem cell graft. The source is a human donor who donated a stem cell graft to a child with combined immunodeficiency.

This clonotype turned up a few times. The chain couples TRBV6-2 or TRBV6-3 to TRBJ2-1; TRBD2 matches 7 bases. With V trimmed by 2 bases and J by 1 base, 8 bases remained unmatched. The germline V gene encodes CDR1 MNHEY and CDR2 SVGEGT. CDR3 length: 17 amino acids. In DNA form, the CDR3 reads TGTGCCAGCAGTTACCGCGCGGGAGTCGCGTCCTACAATGAGCAGTTCTTC. Translated, it gives CASSYRAGVASYNEQFF.

The chain is built from TRBV15 and TRBJ2-2; D perhaps matches TRBD1 (8 bases). Germline loops: CDR1 LNHNV, CDR2 YYDKDF (reference sequence). The CDR3 is 19 amino acids. The V gene lost 0 bases and the J gene lost 7 bases, with 24 bases spanning the gap. This CDR3 is CATSREGPVTGEGDGELFF. The CDR3, as DNA: TGTGCCACCAGCAGAGAAGGGCCCGTGACAGGGGAGGGTGACGGGGAGCTGTTTTTT.

The chain couples TRBV5-1 to TRBJ2-7; 10 nucleotides match TRBD1. This CDR3 has 15 residues. Germline-derived CDR1 and CDR2 are SGHRS and YFSETQ. Losses at the gene ends were 3 bases for V and 5 bases for J; bases not matched to a gene: 8. The CDR3, as DNA: TGCGCCAGCAGCTGGGGACAGGGGATTGGGGACGAGCAGTACTTC. As protein: CASSWGQGIGDEQYF.

This clonotype was seen a handful of times. The chain uses TRBV6-5 and TRBJ2-4, with D perhaps given as TRBD1 or TRBD2 (5 bases each). From germline, CDR1 is MNHEY and CDR2 SVGAGI. The CDR3 contains 16 residues. V lost 4 bases, J lost 0 bases, and 13 bases lay in between. The CDR3 loop reads CASSFPPGGAKNIQYF. CDR3 nucleotides: TGTGCCAGCAGTTTCCCGCCTGGGGGAGCCAAAAACATTCAGTACTTC.

The chain employs TRBV5-5 and TRBJ2-7, with 10 bases identical to TRBD2. This CDR3 is built from 17 residues. The germline V gene has CDR1 SGHKS and CDR2 YYEKEE (reference sequence). V lost 0 bases, J lost 2 bases, and 8 bases stayed unmatched. CDR3 protein: CASSLGWTSGPAYEQYF. CDR3 coding DNA: TGTGCCAGCAGCTTGGGTTGGACTAGCGGACCGGCCTACGAGCAGTACTTC.

This clonotype was seen many times. V and J are TRBV5-1 and TRBJ2-7, with no clear D. This CDR3 is 13 amino acids long. Looked up from germline, CDR1 is SGHRS and CDR2 is YFSETQ. Deletions cut 1 base from V and 3 bases from J, with 8 bases between. CDR3 sequence (DNA): TGCGCCAGCAGCTTGAGTTGGGGCTACGAGCAGTACTTC. Amino acid sequence: CASSLSWGYEQYF.

The V call is TRBV6-5, the J call TRBJ2-2; 8 bases fit TRBD1. The CDR3 sequence is 15 residues long. J was trimmed by 7 bases and V by 2 bases; bases with no gene match: 6. The germline gives CDR1 MNHEY, CDR2 SVGAGI. The CDR3 DNA reads as TGTGCCAGCAGTTACATTTCAGGGGGCGGCGGGGAGCTGTTTTTT. Its protein product is CASSYISGGGGELFF.

This clonotype was seen only a few times. The chain couples TRBV5-6 to TRBJ2-5; tentative D call: TRBD2 (5 bases). V lost 1 base and J 4 bases, leaving 14 bases between the germline ends. CDR1 and CDR2 (germline): SGHDT, YYEEEE. CDR3 length: 15 amino acids. The CDR3 DNA is TGTGCCAGCAGCTTGAAGGGTCGCGGGCGAGAGACCCAGTACTTC. This codes for CASSLKGRGRETQYF. Combining the CDR3 with reference TRBV5-6 and TRBJ2-5 gives the whole variable domain DAGVTQSPTHLIKTRGQQVTLRCSPKSGHDTVSWYQQALGQGPQFIFQYYEEEERQRGNFPDRFSGHQFPNYSSELNVNALLLGDSALYLCASSLKGRGRETQYFGPGTRLLVL.

The chain carries TRBV4-3 and TRBJ2-1, with D possibly being TRBD2 (5 bases). Germline V gene data show CDR1 as LGHNA and CDR2 as YSLEER. The CDR3 sequence is 15 residues long. The V end was cut by 3 bases, the J end by 4 bases, with 13 bases between. Written as DNA, the CDR3 is TGCGCCAGCAGCCATGGAAAGGAGGCATACAATGAGCAGTTCTTC. Amino acids: CASSHGKEAYNEQFF.

To note about this clonotype: One end of the junction is discordant with germline, which a read error may explain. V and J are TRBV25-1 and TRBJ2-7; the match to TRBD1 covers 12 bases. Germline V gene sequence: CDR1 MGHDK, CDR2 SYGVNS. This CDR3 contains 15 residues. CDR3: CASRAPGQGAGKQYF. DNA of the CDR3: TGCGCCAGCAGAGCACCGGGACAGGGGGCGGGGAAGCAGTACTTC.